A single sample is the source of the 11 T cell receptor beta chains below, sequenced in a study of T cell changes during pregnancy in multiple sclerosis. Sequenced by immunoSEQ multiplex PCR; TCRdb stores in-frame clones only, minus some. This sample has around 40,000 clones, with 90% to 95% found just once. The sample here was CD4+ T cells from peripheral blood mononuclear cells, taken before pregnancy. The receptors stem from a female donor with multiple sclerosis, enrolled in a pregnancy study.

This clone was observed a few times. V is TRBV30 and J is TRBJ2-7; tentative D call: TRBD2 (5 bases). The CDR3 consists of 12 residues. Germline-derived CDR1 and CDR2 are GTSNPN and SVGIG (reference sequence). Deletions cut 5 bases from V and 2 bases from J, with 10 bases between. CDR3 in DNA: TGTGCCTGGGGGAGCGGAACCTACGAGCAGTACTTC. Protein sequence: CAWGSGTYEQYF.

The genes are TRBV27 and TRBJ2-1, with 7 positions matching TRBD2. V lost 6 bases to trimming and J lost 2 bases; unmatched junction nucleotides: 4. This CDR3 contains 14 residues. Looked up from germline, CDR1 is MNHEY and CDR2 is SMNVEV (reference sequence). The CDR3 reads CASRGRGTYNEQFF. DNA for the CDR3: TGTGCCAGCAGGGGGCGGGGGACCTACAATGAGCAGTTCTTC.

V usage is TRBV10-3 and J usage is TRBJ2-7; 9 bases agree with TRBD2. V lost 5 bases, J lost 0 bases, and 5 bases stayed unmatched. The CDR3 has 15 amino acids. CDR1 and CDR2 (germline): ENHRY, SYGVKD. The DNA for the CDR3 is TGTGCCATCAGTCCAGAGCGGGGGGCCTCCTACGAGCAGTACTTC. This gives the protein CAISPERGASYEQYF.

The chain links TRBV6-6 to TRBJ1-5; the match to TRBD1 covers 12 bases. The J segment lost 8 bases and the V segment lost 6 bases, leaving 8 bases of the junction unmatched. Per the germline V gene, CDR1 is MNHNY and CDR2 is SVGAGI (reference sequence). This CDR3 is built from 15 residues. The CDR3 loop reads CASRHRDRGPEPQHF. CDR3 DNA: TGTGCCAGCAGGCACCGGGACAGGGGGCCGGAGCCCCAGCATTTT.

The genes are TRBV19 and TRBJ2-7; 7 bases agree with TRBD1. V was clipped by 1 base and J by 3 bases; unmatched bases: 3. From germline, CDR1 is LNHDA and CDR2 SQIVND (reference sequence). The CDR3 loop spans 14 amino acids. CDR3 sequence: CASSIGTGLYEQYF. As DNA, the CDR3 is TGTGCCAGTAGTATAGGGACAGGACTCTACGAGCAGTACTTC.

This clone was counted once. V is TRBV2 and J is TRBJ1-5, with D tentatively TRBD1 (6 bases). V was pared by 6 bases and J by 3 bases, with 15 bases between. There are 15 residues in the CDR3. From germline, CDR1 is SNHLY and CDR2 FYNNEI. CDR3 amino acids: CASSRTAGDNQPQHF. The CDR3 DNA reads TGTGCCAGCAGCCGGACAGCAGGAGACAATCAGCCCCAGCATTTT.

The V and J genes are TRBV19 and TRBJ1-6, with 9 bases that match TRBD1. V lost 5 bases and J lost 10; bases outside the gene matches: 9. From germline, CDR1 is LNHDA and CDR2 SQIVND (reference sequence). The CDR3 contains 15 residues. The CDR3 protein is CASSPETGGVSPLHF. The CDR3 nucleotides are TGTGCCAGTAGTCCCGAAACAGGGGGCGTCTCACCCCTCCACTTT.

J is TRBJ2-7 and V is TRBV6-6; 9 bases agree with TRBD2. Looked up from germline, CDR1 is MNHNY and CDR2 is SVGAGI (reference sequence). The CDR3 runs to 13 residues. The junction had 3 bases not matched to a gene; V was cut back by 4 bases and J by 5 bases. DNA for the CDR3: TGTGCCAGCAGTTCCCGACTAGCGGACGAGCAGTACTTC. Translation gives CASSSRLADEQYF.

The count of this clone is one. The chain joins TRBV6-5 to TRBJ1-2; D not resolved. Trimming stripped 5 bases from V and 6 bases from J, with 7 bases between. The CDR3 extends over 11 amino acids. Germline V lookup: CDR1 MNHEY, CDR2 SVGAGI. The CDR3 is CASSDGNGYTF. Written as DNA, the CDR3 is TGTGCCAGCAGTGACGGGAATGGCTACACCTTC.

The chain combines TRBV7-2 with TRBJ2-7; possible D gene TRBD2, 5 bases. Trimming removed 2 bases at V and 2 bases at J, with 16 bases between. Germline V gene sequence: CDR1 SGHTA, CDR2 FQGNSA. The CDR3 totals 16 residues. CDR3: CASSLLWTAATYEQYF. The CDR3, as DNA: TGTGCCAGCAGCTTACTATGGACTGCCGCGACCTACGAGCAGTACTTC.

J is TRBJ1-3 and V is TRBV7-8; 8 positions match TRBD1. Germline CDR1 SGHVS, CDR2 FQNEAQ. The junction had 14 bases not matched to a gene; V was cut back by 5 bases and J by 8 bases. The CDR3 length is 16 residues. The CDR3 region has the DNA TGTGCCAGCAGCACCAAGGACAGGGTTACTGGGGACACCATATATTTT. It translates to CASSTKDRVTGDTIYF.